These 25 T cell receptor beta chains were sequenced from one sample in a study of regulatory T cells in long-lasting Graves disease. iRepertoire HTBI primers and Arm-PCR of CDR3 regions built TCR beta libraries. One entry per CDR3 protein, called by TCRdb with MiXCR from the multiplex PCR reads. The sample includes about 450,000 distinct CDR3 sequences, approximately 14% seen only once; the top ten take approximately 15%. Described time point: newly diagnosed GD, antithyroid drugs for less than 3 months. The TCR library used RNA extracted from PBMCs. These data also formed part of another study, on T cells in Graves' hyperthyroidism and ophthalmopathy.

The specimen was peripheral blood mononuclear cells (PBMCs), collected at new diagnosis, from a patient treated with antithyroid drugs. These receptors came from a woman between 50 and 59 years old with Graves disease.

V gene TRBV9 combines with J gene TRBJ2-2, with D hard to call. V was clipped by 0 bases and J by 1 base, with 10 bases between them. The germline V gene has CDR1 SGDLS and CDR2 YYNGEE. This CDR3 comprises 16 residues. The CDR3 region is CASSVATGQNTGELFF. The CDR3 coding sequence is TGTGCCAGCAGCGTAGCTACTGGGCAGAACACCGGGGAGCTGTTTTTT.

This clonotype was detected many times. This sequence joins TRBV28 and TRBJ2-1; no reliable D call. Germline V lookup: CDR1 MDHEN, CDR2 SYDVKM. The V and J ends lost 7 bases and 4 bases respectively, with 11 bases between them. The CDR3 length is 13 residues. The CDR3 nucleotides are TGTGCCAGCAATAGTCAAAATTACAATGAGCAGTTCTTC. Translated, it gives CASNSQNYNEQFF.

This CDR3 is CASSQERAGSYNEQFF. For the CDR3, the DNA is TGCGCCAGCAGCCAAGAGAGGGCCGGATCCTACAATGAGCAGTTCTTC. The J gene is TRBJ2-1, the V gene TRBV4-1, with TRBD2 as a possible D gene (5 bases). The V gene lost 0 bases and the J gene lost 1 base, with 10 bases spanning the gap. Germline CDR1 and CDR2: MGHRA and YSYEKL. This CDR3 comprises 16 residues.

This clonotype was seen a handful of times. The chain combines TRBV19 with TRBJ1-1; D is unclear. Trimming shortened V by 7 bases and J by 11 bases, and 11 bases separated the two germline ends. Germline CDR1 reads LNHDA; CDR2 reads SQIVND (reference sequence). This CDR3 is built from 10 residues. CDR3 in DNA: TGTGCCAGTAAGAGGAAGGTGGCTTTCTTT. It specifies CASKRKVAFF.

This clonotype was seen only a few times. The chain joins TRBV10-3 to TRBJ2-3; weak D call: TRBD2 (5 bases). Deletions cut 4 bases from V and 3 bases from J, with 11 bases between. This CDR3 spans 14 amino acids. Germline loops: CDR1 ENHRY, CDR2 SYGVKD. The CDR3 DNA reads TGTGCCATCAGTGGAGGAGGCGGGACAGATACGCAGTATTTT. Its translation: CAISGGGGTDTQYF.

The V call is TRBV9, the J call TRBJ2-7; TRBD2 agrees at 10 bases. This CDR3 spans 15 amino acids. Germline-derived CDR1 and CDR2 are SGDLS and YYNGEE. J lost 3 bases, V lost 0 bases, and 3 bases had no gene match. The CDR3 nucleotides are TGTGCCAGCAGCGTAGGGGTAGCGGGAGGCTACGAGCAGTACTTC. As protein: CASSVGVAGGYEQYF.

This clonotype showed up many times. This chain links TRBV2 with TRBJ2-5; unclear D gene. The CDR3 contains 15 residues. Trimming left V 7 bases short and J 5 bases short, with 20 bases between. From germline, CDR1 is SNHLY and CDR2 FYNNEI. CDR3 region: CASTATTVVQETQYF. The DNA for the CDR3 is TGTGCCAGCACGGCCACGACGGTGGTACAGGAGACCCAGTACTTC.

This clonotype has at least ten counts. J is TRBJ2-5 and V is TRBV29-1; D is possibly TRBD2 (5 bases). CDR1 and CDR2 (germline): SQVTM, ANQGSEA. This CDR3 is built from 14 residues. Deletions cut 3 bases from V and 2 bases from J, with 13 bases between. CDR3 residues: CSVDLFGGQETQYF. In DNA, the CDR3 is TGCAGCGTTGATTTGTTCGGAGGACAAGAGACCCAGTACTTC.

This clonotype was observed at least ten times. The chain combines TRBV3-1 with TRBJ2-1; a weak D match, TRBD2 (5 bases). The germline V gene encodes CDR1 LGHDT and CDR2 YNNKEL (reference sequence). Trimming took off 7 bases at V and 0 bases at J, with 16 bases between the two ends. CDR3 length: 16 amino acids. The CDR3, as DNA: TGTGCCAGCACCACGAGGACTGCGAGCTCCTACAATGAGCAGTTCTTC. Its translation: CASTTRTASSYNEQFF.

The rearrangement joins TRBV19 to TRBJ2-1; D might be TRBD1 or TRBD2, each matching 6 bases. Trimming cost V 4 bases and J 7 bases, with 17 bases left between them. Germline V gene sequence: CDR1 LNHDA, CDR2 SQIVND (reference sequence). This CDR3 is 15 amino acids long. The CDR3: CASSTPTGTRNEQFF. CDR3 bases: TGTGCCAGTAGTACCCCTACAGGGACTCGGAATGAGCAGTTCTTC.

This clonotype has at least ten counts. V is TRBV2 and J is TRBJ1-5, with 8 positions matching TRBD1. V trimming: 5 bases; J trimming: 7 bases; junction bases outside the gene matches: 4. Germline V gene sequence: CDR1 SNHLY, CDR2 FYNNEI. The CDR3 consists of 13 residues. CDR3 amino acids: CASSLDRAQPQHF. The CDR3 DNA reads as TGTGCCAGCAGTCTGGACAGGGCGCAGCCCCAGCATTTT.

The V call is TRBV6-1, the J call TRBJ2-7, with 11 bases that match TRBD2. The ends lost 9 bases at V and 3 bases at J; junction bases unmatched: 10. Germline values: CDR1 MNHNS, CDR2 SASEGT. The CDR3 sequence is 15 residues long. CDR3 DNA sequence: TGTGCCAGTAAACTAGCGGGAGTGTCTCACTACGAGCAGTACTTC. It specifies CASKLAGVSHYEQYF.

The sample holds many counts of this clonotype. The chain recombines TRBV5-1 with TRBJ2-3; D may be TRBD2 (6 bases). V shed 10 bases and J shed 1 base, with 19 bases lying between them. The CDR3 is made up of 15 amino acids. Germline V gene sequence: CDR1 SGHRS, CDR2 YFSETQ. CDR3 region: CASKPEGVGTDTQYF. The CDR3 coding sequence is TGCGCCTCGAAACCGGAGGGAGTTGGCACAGATACGCAGTATTTT.

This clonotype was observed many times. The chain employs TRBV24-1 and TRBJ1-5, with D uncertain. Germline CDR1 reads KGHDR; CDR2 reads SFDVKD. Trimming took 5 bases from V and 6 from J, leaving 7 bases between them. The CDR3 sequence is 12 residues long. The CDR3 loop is CATSVGLQPQHF. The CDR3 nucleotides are TGTGCCACCAGTGTCGGCCTTCAGCCCCAGCATTTT.

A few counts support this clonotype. The CDR3 DNA sequence: TGTGCCACCAGTGATGCTATCTCGGGCTACACCTTC. Protein product: CATSDAISGYTF. The chain combines TRBV24-1 with TRBJ1-2, with D unclear. With 3 bases removed from V and 8 bases from J, the gap between germline ends came to 9 bases. This CDR3 has 12 amino acids. Germline values: CDR1 KGHDR, CDR2 SFDVKD.

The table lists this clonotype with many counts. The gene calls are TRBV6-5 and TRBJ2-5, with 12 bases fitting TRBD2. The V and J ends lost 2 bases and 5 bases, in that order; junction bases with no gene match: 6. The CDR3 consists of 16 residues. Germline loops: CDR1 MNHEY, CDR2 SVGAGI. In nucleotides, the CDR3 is TGTGCCAGCAGTTACAGCCTAGCGGGAGGGATGGAGACCCAGTACTTC. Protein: CASSYSLAGGMETQYF.

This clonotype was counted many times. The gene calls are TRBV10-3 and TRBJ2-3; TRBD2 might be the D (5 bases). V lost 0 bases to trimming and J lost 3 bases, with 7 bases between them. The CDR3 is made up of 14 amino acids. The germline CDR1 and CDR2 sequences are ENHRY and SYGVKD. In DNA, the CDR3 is TGTGCCATCAGTGAGTCGAGCGGAACAGATACGCAGTATTTT. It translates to CAISESSGTDTQYF.

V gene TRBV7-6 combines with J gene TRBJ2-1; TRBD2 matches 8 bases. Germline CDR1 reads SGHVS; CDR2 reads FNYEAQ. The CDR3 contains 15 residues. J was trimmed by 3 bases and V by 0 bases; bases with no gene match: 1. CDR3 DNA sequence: TGTGCCAGCAGCTTAGCAGCGGGGGACTACAATGAGCAGTTCTTC. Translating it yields CASSLAAGDYNEQFF.

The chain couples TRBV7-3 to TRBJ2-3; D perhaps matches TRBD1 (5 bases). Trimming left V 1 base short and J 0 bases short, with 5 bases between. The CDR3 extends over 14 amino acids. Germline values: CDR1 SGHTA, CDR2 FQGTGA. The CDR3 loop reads CASSLRGSTDTQYF. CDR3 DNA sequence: TGTGCCAGCAGCTTAAGGGGCAGCACAGATACGCAGTATTTT.

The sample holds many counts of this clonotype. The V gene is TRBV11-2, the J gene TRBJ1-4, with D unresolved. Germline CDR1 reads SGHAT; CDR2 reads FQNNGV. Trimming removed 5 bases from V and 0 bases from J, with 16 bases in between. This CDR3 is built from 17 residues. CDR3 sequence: CASSIREQTSTNEKLFF. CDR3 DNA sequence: TGTGCCAGCAGCATCCGCGAGCAAACCTCAACTAATGAAAAACTGTTTTTT.

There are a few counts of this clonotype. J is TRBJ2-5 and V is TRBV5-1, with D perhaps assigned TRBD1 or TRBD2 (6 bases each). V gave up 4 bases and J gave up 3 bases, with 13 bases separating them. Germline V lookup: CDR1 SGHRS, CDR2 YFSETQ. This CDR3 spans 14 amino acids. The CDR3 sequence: CASSRGTSKETQYF. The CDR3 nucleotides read TGCGCCAGCAGCCGGGGGACAAGTAAAGAGACCCAGTACTTC.

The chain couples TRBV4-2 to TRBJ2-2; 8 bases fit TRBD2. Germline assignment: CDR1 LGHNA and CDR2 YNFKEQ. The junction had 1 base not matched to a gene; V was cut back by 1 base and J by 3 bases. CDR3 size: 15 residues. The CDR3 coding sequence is TGTGCCAGCAGCCAAGCAGCGGGAGACACCGGGGAGCTGTTTTTT. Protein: CASSQAAGDTGELFF.

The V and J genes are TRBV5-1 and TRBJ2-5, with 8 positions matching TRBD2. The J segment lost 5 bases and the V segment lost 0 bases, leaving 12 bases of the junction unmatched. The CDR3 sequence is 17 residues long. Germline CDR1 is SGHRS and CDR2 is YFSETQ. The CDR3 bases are TGCGCCAGCAGCTTGGAGCGTGGAGCGGGAGTTGGTGAGACCCAGTACTTC. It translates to CASSLERGAGVGETQYF.

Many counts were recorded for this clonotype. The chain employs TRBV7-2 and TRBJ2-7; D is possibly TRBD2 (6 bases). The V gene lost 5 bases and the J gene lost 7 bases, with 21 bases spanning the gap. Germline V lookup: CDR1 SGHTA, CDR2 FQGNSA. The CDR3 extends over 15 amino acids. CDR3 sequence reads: CASSRMPGLEGEQYF. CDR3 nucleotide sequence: TGTGCCAGCAGCAGAATGCCGGGACTGGAGGGTGAGCAGTACTTC.

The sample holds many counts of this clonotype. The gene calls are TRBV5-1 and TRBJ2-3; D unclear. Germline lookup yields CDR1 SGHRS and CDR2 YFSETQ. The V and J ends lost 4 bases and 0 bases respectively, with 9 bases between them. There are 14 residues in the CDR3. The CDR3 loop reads CASSAVYSTDTQYF. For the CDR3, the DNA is TGCGCCAGCAGCGCGGTGTACAGCACAGATACGCAGTATTTT.